Listed here are 18 T cell receptor beta chains from one sample, sequenced in a study of shared clonotypes between healthy human individuals. Sequencing used immunoSEQ multiplex PCR; TCRdb keeps in-frame clones, though not all of them. This sample has over 400,000 clones, with 65% to 85% found just once. The sequencing sample was made of PBMCs. The receptors come from a middle-aged woman in good health. Some clones in this sample may be carry-over from other donors' samples.

With respect to this clone: A far larger clone differs by one base, so this is likely a read error. The chain has TRBV5-6 and TRBJ2-3, with 8 nucleotides matching TRBD1. Germline loops: CDR1 SGHDT, CDR2 YYEEEE. There are 15 residues in the CDR3. Written as DNA, the CDR3 is TGTGCCAGCAGCTTTGGGGACAGGTTCACATATACGCAGTATTTT. Translating gives CASSFGDRFTYTQYF.

The V gene is TRBV5-1, the J gene TRBJ2-5; possible D gene TRBD1, 5 bases. Trimming took 4 bases from V and 1 from J, leaving 14 bases between them. Germline V gene sequence: CDR1 SGHRS, CDR2 YFSETQ. CDR3 length: 15 amino acids. The CDR3 region is CASSTVIQGQETQYF. The CDR3 region has the DNA TGCGCCAGCAGCACGGTGATCCAGGGCCAAGAGACCCAGTACTTC.

V and J are TRBV5-4 and TRBJ2-1, with TRBD2 matching 11 bases. CDR1 is SGHNT and CDR2 is YYREEE in the germline V gene (reference sequence). The junction had 7 bases not matched to a gene; V was cut back by 1 base and J by 7 bases. The length of the CDR3 is 16 residues. This CDR3 is CASSLHIAGGVNEQFF. CDR3 sequence (DNA): TGTGCCAGCAGCTTGCACATAGCGGGAGGGGTTAATGAGCAGTTCTTC. Full variable domain (missing parts from reference TRBV5-4 and TRBJ2-1): ETGVTQSPTHLIKTRGQQVTLRCSSQSGHNTVSWYQQALGQGPQFIFQYYREEENGRGNFPPRFSGLQFPNYSSELNVNALELDDSALYLCASSLHIAGGVNEQFFGPGTRLTVL.

This clone came up a few times. The chain carries TRBV9 and TRBJ2-7; 7 nucleotides agree with TRBD2. In germline, CDR1 is SGDLS, CDR2 YYNGEE. CDR3 length: 16 residues. V lost 0 bases and J lost 2; bases outside the gene matches: 8. DNA of the CDR3: TGTGCCAGCAGCGTAGCCCCCGGGACTATCACCTACGAGCAGTACTTC. It yields the protein CASSVAPGTITYEQYF.

This rearrangement joins TRBV4-2 to TRBJ2-3, with 11 positions matching TRBD2. Germline V lookup: CDR1 LGHNA, CDR2 YNFKEQ. The CDR3 is made up of 18 amino acids. With 2 bases clipped from V and 5 bases from J, the junction kept 12 bases outside the gene matches. CDR3 region: CASSQLTLAGGGGDTQYF. CDR3 coding DNA: TGTGCCAGCAGCCAATTAACGCTAGCGGGAGGAGGTGGAGATACGCAGTATTTT.

This clone was counted a few times. A far larger clone differs by one base, so this is likely a read error. J is TRBJ2-5 and V is TRBV20-1; no clear D. This CDR3 has 11 residues. CDR1 and CDR2 (germline): DFQATT, SNEGSKA (reference sequence). Written as DNA, the CDR3 is TGCAGCGTACAGTTAGGAGAGACCCAGTACTTC. Protein sequence: CSVQLGETQYF.

V and J are TRBV7-9 and TRBJ2-7; 7 nucleotides align to TRBD1. The trim removed 5 bases at V and 0 bases at J, leaving 4 bases unmatched. The CDR3 is 14 residues long. Looked up from germline, CDR1 is SEHNR and CDR2 is FQNEAQ (reference sequence). The CDR3 DNA follows: TGTGCCAGCAGCCGGGACAGAAGCTCCTACGAGCAGTACTTC. Translation: CASSRDRSSYEQYF. The variable domain in full, completed from reference TRBV7-9 and TRBJ2-7, reads DTGVSQNPRHKITKRGQNVTFRCDPISEHNRLYWYRQTLGQGPEFLTYFQNEAQLEKSRLLSDRFSAERPKGSFSTLEIQRTEQGDSAMYLCASSRDRSSYEQYFGPGTRLTVT.

This chain uses TRBV10-3 with TRBJ2-7; 9 bases align to TRBD1. Trimming at V came to 7 bases and at J to 6 bases, leaving 10 bases not matched to a gene. The CDR3 is 14 residues long. Germline V CDR1 and CDR2: ENHRY, SYGVKD. CDR3 loop: CAINQQGALSEQYF. The CDR3 DNA reads as TGTGCCATCAACCAACAGGGGGCGCTTTCCGAGCAGTACTTC.

The chain has TRBV27 and TRBJ1-5; the match to TRBD1 covers 7 bases. Germline CDR1 is MNHEY and CDR2 is SMNVEV (reference sequence). The trim removed 2 bases at V and 3 bases at J, leaving 4 bases unmatched. CDR3 length equals 15 residues. The CDR3: CASSLNRGLNQPQHF. The CDR3 region has the DNA TGTGCCAGCAGTTTAAACAGGGGCCTCAATCAGCCCCAGCATTTT.

Comments on this clone: The sample holds other DNA sequences that translate to the same CDR3. The chain links TRBV1 to TRBJ2-2; TRBD1 is the table's D call, not checked against the DNA. TRBV1 is termed a pseudogene. This CDR3 contains 15 residues. DNA for the CDR3: TGCACCAGCAGCCACTTGCAGGGCCCCACCGGGGAGCTGTTTTTT. This gives the protein CTSSHLQGPTGELFF.

The V call is TRBV9, the J call TRBJ2-2, with D uncertain. CDR3 length equals 14 residues. V gave up 4 bases and J gave up 4 bases, with 11 bases separating them. Germline CDR1 and CDR2: SGDLS and YYNGEE. Here the CDR3 reads CASSPLMRTGELFF. In nucleotides, the CDR3 is TGTGCCAGCAGCCCTTTAATGCGCACCGGGGAGCTGTTTTTT.

In the case of this clone: A much larger clone differs by one base, so this may be a read error. Likely a read error: the CDR3 ends without its conserved phenylalanine or tryptophan. The CDR3 sequence: CASRGTSEAHYIQYL. The CDR3 nucleotides read TGTGCCAGCAGAGGGACTAGCGAAGCCCATTACATTCAGTACTTA. The chain links TRBV2 to TRBJ2-4, with 10 bases lining up with TRBD2. With 6 bases clipped from V and 8 bases from J, the junction kept 10 bases outside the gene matches. Germline V lookup: CDR1 SNHLY, CDR2 FYNNEI. The CDR3 runs to 15 residues.

About this clone: A far larger clone is off by one base, so a read error is likely. CDR3 protein: CASSPGTSGTEAFF. The CDR3 DNA reads TGTGCCAGCAGCCCTGGGACCTCGGGAACTGAAGCTTTCTTT. The genes are TRBV7-3 and TRBJ1-1; D may be TRBD1 (5 bases). The CDR3 consists of 14 residues. CDR1 SGHTA and CDR2 FQGTGA come from the germline V gene. Trimming cost V 5 bases and J 5 bases, with 15 bases left between them.

In regard to this clone: This could be a read error, since a much larger clone is one nucleotide away. This chain uses TRBV29-1 with TRBJ2-1; D may be TRBD2 (5 bases). This CDR3 spans 11 amino acids. Germline V gives CDR1 SQVTM, CDR2 ANQGSEA. CDR3 protein: CGVVRGNEQFF. In DNA, the CDR3 is TGCGGCGTTGTAAGAGGGAATGAGCAGTTCTTC.

Points on this clone: A much larger clone differs by one base, so this may be a read error. The V call is TRBV5-6, the J call TRBJ1-2; D is undetermined. CDR3 length: 12 amino acids. CDR1 and CDR2 (germline): SGHDT, YYEEEE. Trimming pared 1 base from V and 4 bases from J, leaving 5 bases between. In DNA form, the CDR3 reads TGTGCCAGCAGCTTGTCAGGCTATGGCTACACCTTC. Translation gives CASSLSGYGYTF. The variable domain in full, with the rest retrieved from reference TRBV5-6 and TRBJ1-2, is DAGVTQSPTHLIKTRGQQVTLRCSPKSGHDTVSWYQQALGQGPQFIFQYYEEEERQRGNFPDRFSGHQFPNYSSELNVNALLLGDSALYLCASSLSGYGYTFGSGTRLTVV.

For this clone: This sequence is one base from a far larger clone and is likely a read error. V and J are TRBV7-9 and TRBJ2-5; D gene ambiguous. The CDR3 sequence is 12 residues long. Germline assignment: CDR1 SEHNR and CDR2 FQNEAQ (reference sequence). V gave up 0 bases and J gave up 9 bases, with 8 bases separating them. CDR3 loop: CASSLAIESQYF. The CDR3 DNA reads as TGTGCCAGCAGCTTAGCGATCGAGTCCCAGTACTTC.

This chain uses TRBV5-6 with TRBJ1-2; D is ambiguous. Germline values: CDR1 SGHDT, CDR2 YYEEEE. This CDR3 has 15 residues. V was shortened by 1 base and J by 8 bases, with 18 bases between the two germline ends. The CDR3, as DNA: TGTGCCAGCAGCTTGAGAGTCGAGGGCCAGGCCGGCTACACCTTC. This gives the protein CASSLRVEGQAGYTF.

V and J are TRBV5-1 and TRBJ2-7; D not certain. This CDR3 is built from 16 residues. V lost 0 bases and J 2 bases, leaving 15 bases between the germline ends. The V gene's germline CDR1 is SGHRS and CDR2 YFSETQ. CDR3 sequence (DNA): TGCGCCAGCAGCTTGGGGGTTGCGCCTACGACCTACGAGCAGTACTTC. Translating gives CASSLGVAPTTYEQYF.